This TCR beta chain was recovered during a study of blood T cell repertoires in COVID-19. The wider study: Some COVID-19 samples were acute and others convalescent; all came from the United States, Italy and Spain.

This CDR3 is built from 12 residues. Per the germline V gene, CDR1 is SGHTA and CDR2 is FQGNSA. V was clipped by 3 bases and J by 9 bases; unmatched bases: 5. Libraries were prepared by immunoSEQ multiplex PCR; TCRdb keeps only in-frame clonotypes and omits some of them. The table records 75,000 to 100,000 clones, approximately 77% of them present only once. This TCR derives from an elderly woman with acute or convalescent COVID-19. The V and J genes are TRBV7-2 and TRBJ2-7; 7 bases map to TRBD2. Sequenced sample: peripheral blood. The CDR3: CASSFVPGGQYF. Here the CDR3 DNA reads TGTGCCAGCAGCTTTGTCCCGGGAGGGCAGTACTTC. Variable domain in full (rest from reference TRBV7-2 and TRBJ2-7): GAGVSQSPSNKVTEKGKDVELRCDPISGHTALYWYRQSLGQGLEFLIYFQGNSAPDKSGLPSDRFSAERTGGSVSTLTIQRTQQEDSAVYLCASSFVPGGQYFGPGTRLTVT.